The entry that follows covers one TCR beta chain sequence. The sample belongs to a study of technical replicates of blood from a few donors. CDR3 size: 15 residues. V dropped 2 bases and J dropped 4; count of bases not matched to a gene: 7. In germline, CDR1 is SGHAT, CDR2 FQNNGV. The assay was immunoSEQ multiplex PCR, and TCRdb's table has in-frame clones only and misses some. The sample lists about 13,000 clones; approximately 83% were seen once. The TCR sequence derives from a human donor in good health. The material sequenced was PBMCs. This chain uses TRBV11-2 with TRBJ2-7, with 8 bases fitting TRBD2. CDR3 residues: CASSLSGGVTYEQYF. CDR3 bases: TGTGCCAGCAGCTTATCGGGGGGGGTGACTTACGAGCAGTACTTC.